This TCR beta chain was retrieved from a study of T cell repertoires in ileal Crohn's disease. Overall study: Less than 45% were active smokers at surgery; median disease duration was approximately 8.5 years. Thiopurines (around twelve) or anti-TNF agents (approximately 20) were given postoperatively to about half. Biopsies at the proximal margin of the resected specimen form MI samples. Study-wide results and limits: Clonal expansions were more frequent in active smokers than non-smokers at surgery.

Germline V lookup: CDR1 MNHNS, CDR2 SASEGT. The CDR3 length is 15 residues. V trimming: 6 bases; J trimming: 3 bases; junction bases outside the gene matches: 9. Time point reported: proximal margin of the surgical specimen (macroscopically non-inflamed). Using immunoSEQ multiplex PCR, the repertoire was profiled, and TCRdb retains in-frame clones only, with some absent. The sample records more than 4,000 clones, 87% being singletons. Note on this clone: Antigen specificity is unknown.

This TCR was recovered from an adult with Crohn's disease. The V and J genes are TRBV6-1 and TRBJ2-3, with 7 nucleotides matching TRBD2. The sequenced sample consisted of ileal tissue. Here the CDR3 reads CASSEGAGRTDTQYF. The CDR3 region has the DNA TGTGCCAGCAGCGAGGGAGCGGGGAGGACAGATACGCAGTATTTT.